This T cell receptor beta chain was identified in a study of T-cell memory formation after mild COVID-19. Whole-study results and caveats: Those CD4+ clones that contracted were mainly in CM and EM (CD8+ ones in EMRA). Memory sampled before infection contained some responding clones, suggesting cross-reactive memory joined.

TCRdb re-analysed the 5' RACE reads in MiXCR, keeping a single row per CDR3 protein. The profile shows 380,000 or so distinct CDR3 sequences, roughly an eighth of them singletons. Comment on this clonotype: The antigen is undetermined.

The CDR3 is 16 amino acids. After removal of 4 bases from V and 4 bases from J, the junction contained 9 bases not matched to a gene. CDR1 and CDR2 from the germline V gene are SGHNT and YYREEE (reference sequence). The specimen was PBMCs or a T cell subset sorted from them (not recorded which). The chain uses TRBV5-4 and TRBJ2-2, with 8 bases fitting TRBD1. The TCR comes from a man between 18 and 35 years old who had mild COVID-19 (a few samples of this study predate the infection). Cell type and time point are not known. The CDR3 sequence: CASSPGQGIITGELFF. DNA of the CDR3: TGTGCCAGCAGCCCTGGACAGGGAATTATCACCGGGGAGCTGTTTTTT. Together with reference TRBV5-4 and TRBJ2-2, the CDR3 gives the full variable domain: ETGVTQSPTHLIKTRGQQVTLRCSSQSGHNTVSWYQQALGQGPQFIFQYYREEENGRGNFPPRFSGLQFPNYSSELNVNALELDDSALYLCASSPGQGIITGELFFGEGSRLTVL.